This T cell receptor beta chain was identified during a study of shared clonotypes between healthy human individuals. General observations from the study: With few donors, the genetic and exposure-history diversity represented was limited.

Naive CD8 cells lacked CD45RO, underwent positive selection for CCR7 and left out terminally differentiated effector memory CD45RA+ cells. Data came from immunoSEQ multiplex PCR; TCRdb stores just in-frame clones and leaves some out. Altogether hundreds of thousands of clones are present, just over 90% being singletons, with the ten largest covering 24%. CDR3 length: 15 residues. V was clipped by 6 bases and J by 3 bases, with 17 bases between them. Germline V CDR1 and CDR2: SEHNR, FQNEAQ (reference sequence). This clone was counted only a few times. The antigen is undetermined. The sequence was collected from a man younger than 45 in good health. Sequenced material: naive CD8+ T cells sorted from blood. The genes are TRBV7-9 and TRBJ1-1, with TRBD1 as a possible D gene (5 bases). The DNA for the CDR3 is TGTGCCAGCAGGTTACCTGGAGGGGCGGACACTGAAGCTTTCTTT. This gives the protein CASRLPGGADTEAFF. Full variable domain (missing parts from reference TRBV7-9 and TRBJ1-1): DTGVSQNPRHKITKRGQNVTFRCDPISEHNRLYWYRQTLGQGPEFLTYFQNEAQLEKSRLLSDRFSAERPKGSFSTLEIQRTEQGDSAMYLCASRLPGGADTEAFFGQGTRLTVV.